Here is one TCR beta chain with its context. What it binds is unknown. This sample stems from a study of cytomegalovirus exposure and HLA in healthy donors. The wider study: An early data release held tens of millions of unique TCRs from HLA-typed donors. There were fewer than 500 genotyped donors. Of these, 75% to 85% fell in the genetic ancestry cluster associated with self-reported Caucasian donors. Study-wide results and limits: As immune exposure information, only CMV serostatus was available.

In the PCR, 60 Vbeta and 13 Jbeta primers were used. Clones were read by immunoSEQ multiplex PCR, and TCRdb kept only the in-frame ones, dropping some. Of around 130,000 clones in the sample, roughly 83% were seen once. Trimming took off 1 base at V and 7 bases at J, with 10 bases between the two ends. The germline V gene encodes CDR1 LGHNA and CDR2 YNFKEQ. The CDR3 is 14 amino acids. The specimen sequenced was PBMCs. The TCR was taken from a girl aged 2 to 9 in good health and CMV-seronegative. The chain links TRBV4-2 to TRBJ2-2, with a weak D call TRBD1 (6 bases). The CDR3 bases are TGTGCCAGCAGCCAAGCCCAGGGGTACGGGGAGCTGTTTTTT. This gives the protein CASSQAQGYGELFF.